This T cell receptor (beta chain) was documented in a study of T cells in Graves' hyperthyroidism and ophthalmopathy. Unmatched junction bases numbered 13, after V lost 3 bases and J lost 8 bases. Germline V gene sequence: CDR1 ENHRY, CDR2 SYGVKD. This CDR3 spans 17 amino acids. The TCR beta CDR3 regions underwent amplification using RNA transcripts as the source. Researchers ran a first-round RT-PCR on the TCR CDR3 using the HTBI primer set. TCRdb called the multiplex PCR reads again in MiXCR, with one record for every CDR3 protein. The sample shows hundreds of thousands of distinct CDR3 sequences, 14% of them seen only once. This clonotype showed up many times.

The chain is built from TRBV10-3 and TRBJ2-1, with 10 bases that match TRBD2. This clonotype was obtained from a woman between 18 and 29 years old with Graves' hyperthyroidism. Sample: blood. Here the CDR3 reads CAISDSGGSGRIYEQFF. DNA of the CDR3: TGTGCCATCAGTGACTCAGGTGGTAGCGGGAGGATATATGAGCAGTTCTTC.